This T cell receptor (beta chain) was profiled in a study of T cells in Graves' hyperthyroidism and ophthalmopathy (dated by TCRdb to the late 2010s). Background for the entire study: To identify TCR V-J signatures that set the groups apart, the researchers used a discovery cohort of 90 to 100 patients, made up of approximately 43 with Graves' ophthalmopathy and some 58 with stable Graves' hyperthyroidism. Prospective prediction of ophthalmopathy was tested in an independent validation cohort consisting of fewer than 20 hyperthyroidism patients and about 17 patients who later progressed to ophthalmopathy. The approximately 100 discovery patients were randomly divided into training and test sets at a 7:3 ratio. The study also compared thyroid tissue and blood T-cell repertoires from several Graves' hyperthyroidism patients. After blood sampling, hyperthyroidism patients were treated with methimazole at a starting dose of 30 mg daily, and ophthalmopathy patients were treated with high-dose intravenous methylprednisolone. The paper reports TCR Vbeta CDR3 sequencing of fewer than 150 peripheral blood samples: 43 ophthalmopathy, under 80 hyperthyroidism and 17 progressor patients.

The TCR beta CDR3 regions were amplified from RNA transcripts. For the first round of RT-PCR on the TCR CDR3, the HTBI primer set was used together with the Qiagen OneStep RT-PCR kit. Libraries were constructed in a second round of multiplex PCR, after which size selection and purification were performed. Libraries were sequenced paired-end with 100 bp reads on an Illumina HiSeq2000. The original methods were these. SOAPnuke was used to process the raw data, throwing out any read that contained adapters or uncalled bases, had a mean Phred below 15, or lacked an exact constant-primer or identifier match. High-quality paired reads were merged with COPE v1.2.5, and unique nucleotide sequences were defined as clonotypes. MiTCR v1.1 was used to align the clonotypes against IMGT TRBV, TRBD and TRBJ reference segments. The analysis was restricted to V-J combinations with a frequency above 0.0001, which together covered over 99% of the repertoires. The TCS score was defined as F50 (clonal expansion) divided by E x V (chaos), with BLOSUM62-based TCRdist calculated between CDR3 peptides within each V-J. Welch's t-statistics and random forest reduced 514 V-J features to 10 to 15, which were used in a naive Bayes classifier (R e1071). Thyroid-blood repertoire similarity was quantified with the Morisita-Horn index. TCRdb trimmed the raw reads at Q25, called clones with MiXCR and kept productive beta chains. CDR3 protein duplicates are merged, each entry listing the most common genes and DNA. None of the V and J calls come from the authors' own analysis; TCRdb made them. For this sample the table gives 550,000 to 700,000 distinct CDR3 sequences, of which around 45% were detected only once. The top ten clones comprise 15% to 20% of the sample.

The CDR3 contains 12 residues, cysteine and phenylalanine counted. Only the CDR3 region is kept as DNA, spanning 36 bases read in frame from base 1. Looking up the germline V gene yields CDR1 SGHVS and CDR2 FNYEAQ. General study outcomes and caveats: Most expanded thyroid clonotypes (frequency above 0.001) were also found in blood, which suggests that blood repertoires may mirror thyroid immune responses. Ophthalmopathy was separated from stable hyperthyroidism by a 13 V-J signature model, with approximately 89% sensitivity and about 81% specificity obtained in cross-validation and 80%/75% obtained in testing. No statistical method was used to set the sample size in advance, and investigators knew the group allocation. In validation, the model predicted progression to ophthalmopathy a median of approximately 6.6 months before onset, with approximately 71% sensitivity and roughly 79% specificity.

Exclusion was applied to patients with uncontrolled infections, other autoimmune diseases, pregnancy or lactation. Diagnoses were established on the basis of clinical symptoms, serum thyroxine and TRAb, thyroid ultrasound, and orbital computed tomography. Total RNA was extracted using Trizol reagent, and RNA quality was assessed on an Agilent 2100 Bioanalyzer. As to this clonotype: The antigen it recognizes is unknown. A junction end diverges from the germline sequence, so it may reflect a read error.

The source is an adult woman with Graves' disease, either hyperthyroidism or ophthalmopathy (not recorded which). The sequenced sample consisted of peripheral blood or thyroid tissue (not recorded which). The chain is encoded by TRBV7-6 joined to TRBJ2-1; the D gene remains uncertain. The nucleotide sequence reads as follows: TGTACCAGCAGCTTAGGACACAATGAGCAGTTCTTC. This yields the protein CTSSLGHNEQFF. The entire variable domain, with the stretches around the CDR3 drawn from the reference TRBV7-6 and TRBJ2-1 proteins, is GAGVSQSPRYKVTKRGQDVALRCDPISGHVSLYWYRQALGQGPEFLTYFNYEAQQDKSGLPNDRFSAERPEGSISTLTIQRTEQRDSAMYRCTSSLGHNEQFFGPGTRLTVL.